Listed below are T cell receptor beta chains from one sample, sequenced in a study of cytomegalovirus exposure and HLA in healthy donors. The repertoire was sequenced with immunoSEQ multiplex PCR; TCRdb's copy has only in-frame clones and lacks some. In the table there are about 160,000 clones, approximately 84% of which are singletons. Material: PBMCs. These receptors all stem from a man aged 25 to 45 in good health and CMV-seronegative. The CDR3 runs from the conserved cysteine through the conserved F or W. The D gene is left open where the match is weak. The size field is filled for only some rows; it gives once, few, many or a size class.

D gene: TRBD1; V gene: TRBV5-4; clone size: NA; J gene: TRBJ2-5; CDR3 protein: CASSDQDRGRRETQYF; CDR3 DNA: TGTGCCAGCAGCGACCAAGACAGGGGGCGCAGGGAGACCCAGTACTTC
D gene: TRBD2; V gene: TRBV28; clone size: NA; J gene: TRBJ2-5; CDR3 protein: CASSFDHGTSGIGTQYF; CDR3 DNA: TGTGCCAGCAGTTTTGATCATGGGACTAGCGGGATCGGGACCCAGTACTTC
D gene: NA; V gene: TRBV9; clone size: NA; J gene: TRBJ1-2; CDR3 protein: CASSVGGGLGYTF; CDR3 DNA: TGTGCCAGCAGCGTAGGGGGGGGACTTGGCTACACCTTC
D gene: NA; V gene: TRBV12-2; clone size: NA; J gene: TRBJ2-1; CDR3 protein: CASRLPGLAGGLSSYNEQFF; CDR3 DNA: TGTGCAAGTCGCTTACCCGGGCTAGCGGGGGGCCTAAGCTCCTACAATGAGCAGTTCTTC
D gene: NA; V gene: TRBV5-4; clone size: once; J gene: TRBJ1-1; CDR3 protein: CASKAGGMNTEAFF; CDR3 DNA: TGTGCCAGCAAAGCAGGTGGAATGAACACTGAAGCTTTCTTT
D gene: NA; V gene: TRBV30; clone size: few; J gene: TRBJ1-3; CDR3 protein: CAWSAGFLSGNTIYF; CDR3 DNA: TGTGCCTGGAGTGCGGGGTTCCTCTCTGGAAACACCATATATTTT
D gene: TRBD2; V gene: TRBV19; clone size: NA; J gene: TRBJ2-1; CDR3 protein: CASSIRTSGSLPYNEQFF; CDR3 DNA: TGTGCCAGTAGTATTCGGACTAGCGGGAGCCTTCCTTACAATGAGCAGTTCTTC
D gene: NA; V gene: TRBV19; clone size: NA; J gene: TRBJ2-5; CDR3 protein: CASSISGPSETQYF; CDR3 DNA: TGTGCCAGTAGTATAAGCGGGCCTTCCGAGACCCAGTACTTC
D gene: NA; V gene: TRBV4-1; clone size: once; J gene: TRBJ2-2; CDR3 protein: CASSQSGHSNTGELFF; CDR3 DNA: TGCGCCAGCAGCCAATCGGGACATTCGAACACCGGGGAGCTGTTTTTT
D gene: NA; V gene: TRBV19; clone size: NA; J gene: TRBJ2-7; CDR3 protein: CASSMERGPREQYF; CDR3 DNA: TGTGCCAGTAGTATGGAACGAGGGCCGCGGGAGCAGTACTTC
D gene: NA; V gene: TRBV10-3; clone size: few; J gene: TRBJ2-4; CDR3 protein: CAISASRNF; CDR3 DNA: TGTGCCATCAGTGCAAGCAGGAACTTC
D gene: TRBD1; V gene: TRBV7-6; clone size: NA; J gene: TRBJ1-3; CDR3 protein: CASSIFDPGTGFFGNTIYF; CDR3 DNA: TGTGCCAGCAGCATTTTCGACCCGGGGACAGGGTTTTTTGGAAACACCATATATTTT
D gene: NA; V gene: TRBV9; clone size: NA; J gene: TRBJ2-5; CDR3 protein: CASSVAYDYYETQYF; CDR3 DNA: TGTGCCAGCAGCGTAGCCTATGACTACTATGAGACCCAGTACTTC
D gene: TRBD2; V gene: TRBV7-3; clone size: NA; J gene: TRBJ2-1; CDR3 protein: CASSLSGGRDEQFF; CDR3 DNA: TGTGCCAGCAGCCTTTCGGGGGGGAGGGATGAGCAGTTCTTC
D gene: TRBD1; V gene: TRBV29-1; clone size: few; J gene: TRBJ2-1; CDR3 protein: CSVADPGQGENEQFF; CDR3 DNA: TGCAGCGTCGCTGATCCGGGACAGGGGGAAAATGAGCAGTTCTTC
D gene: TRBD1; V gene: TRBV2; clone size: NA; J gene: TRBJ1-2; CDR3 protein: CASNDGRGQVFDGYTF; CDR3 DNA: TGTGCCAGCAATGACGGGAGGGGGCAGGTTTTCGATGGCTACACCTTC
D gene: NA; V gene: TRBV5-1; clone size: NA; J gene: TRBJ1-1; CDR3 protein: CASSLAQLDREAFF; CDR3 DNA: TGCGCCAGCAGCTTGGCCCAACTCGACAGAGAAGCTTTCTTT
D gene: NA; V gene: TRBV7-9; clone size: NA; J gene: TRBJ2-2; CDR3 protein: CASSLAEVRALFF; CDR3 DNA: TGTGCCAGCAGCTTAGCAGAAGTCAGGGCGTTGTTTTTT
D gene: TRBD2; V gene: TRBV7-9; clone size: NA; J gene: TRBJ2-1; CDR3 protein: CSSGLAHNEQFF; CDR3 DNA: TGTTCCAGCGGACTAGCCCACAATGAGCAGTTCTTC
D gene: TRBD1; V gene: TRBV7-6; clone size: NA; J gene: TRBJ2-7; CDR3 protein: CASSGLGQGAQGEQYF; CDR3 DNA: TGTGCCAGCAGCGGACTAGGACAGGGGGCGCAGGGGGAGCAGTACTTC
D gene: TRBD1; V gene: TRBV5-4; clone size: NA; J gene: TRBJ1-6; CDR3 protein: CASSNTPGQPSPLHF; CDR3 DNA: TGTGCCAGCAGCAACACACCGGGACAGCCTTCACCCCTCCACTTT
D gene: TRBD2; V gene: TRBV4-1; clone size: NA; J gene: TRBJ2-5; CDR3 protein: CASSQVPGGKETQYF; CDR3 DNA: TGCGCCAGCAGCCAAGTGCCCGGGGGGAAAGAGACCCAGTACTTC
D gene: NA; V gene: TRBV30; clone size: NA; J gene: TRBJ1-1; CDR3 protein: CAWSVPFLGTEAFF; CDR3 DNA: TGTGCCTGGAGTGTACCCTTTCTAGGCACTGAAGCTTTCTTT
D gene: TRBD2; V gene: TRBV6-5; clone size: NA; J gene: TRBJ2-7; CDR3 protein: CASSYSLAGAYEQYF; CDR3 DNA: TGTGCCAGCAGTTACTCACTAGCGGGGGCCTACGAGCAGTACTTC
D gene: TRBD2; V gene: TRBV29-1; clone size: NA; J gene: TRBJ2-1; CDR3 protein: CSVGTSGTYNEQFF; CDR3 DNA: TGCAGCGTTGGGACTAGCGGAACCTACAATGAGCAGTTCTTC
D gene: TRBD1; V gene: TRBV9; clone size: few; J gene: TRBJ2-7; CDR3 protein: CASSARQGSYEQYF; CDR3 DNA: TGTGCCAGCAGCGCGCGACAGGGGTCCTACGAGCAGTACTTC
D gene: TRBD2; V gene: TRBV7-9; clone size: NA; J gene: TRBJ2-7; CDR3 protein: CSSTSGGGETPYEQYF; CDR3 DNA: TGTTCCAGCACCTCGGGGGGTGGGGAAACCCCGTACGAGCAGTACTTC
D gene: TRBD1; V gene: TRBV5-1; clone size: once; J gene: TRBJ1-2; CDR3 protein: CASSLAGGDYGYTF; CDR3 DNA: TGCGCCAGCAGCTTGGCAGGGGGAGACTATGGCTACACCTTC
D gene: TRBD1; V gene: TRBV29-1; clone size: NA; J gene: TRBJ2-7; CDR3 protein: CSVRDRGMKNVYEQYF; CDR3 DNA: TGCAGCGTTAGGGACAGGGGGATGAAGAACGTCTACGAGCAGTACTTC
D gene: TRBD1; V gene: TRBV6-4; clone size: NA; J gene: TRBJ1-6; CDR3 protein: CASSALTGGYNSPLHF; CDR3 DNA: TGTGCCAGCAGTGCTCTGACAGGGGGCTATAATTCACCCCTCCACTTT